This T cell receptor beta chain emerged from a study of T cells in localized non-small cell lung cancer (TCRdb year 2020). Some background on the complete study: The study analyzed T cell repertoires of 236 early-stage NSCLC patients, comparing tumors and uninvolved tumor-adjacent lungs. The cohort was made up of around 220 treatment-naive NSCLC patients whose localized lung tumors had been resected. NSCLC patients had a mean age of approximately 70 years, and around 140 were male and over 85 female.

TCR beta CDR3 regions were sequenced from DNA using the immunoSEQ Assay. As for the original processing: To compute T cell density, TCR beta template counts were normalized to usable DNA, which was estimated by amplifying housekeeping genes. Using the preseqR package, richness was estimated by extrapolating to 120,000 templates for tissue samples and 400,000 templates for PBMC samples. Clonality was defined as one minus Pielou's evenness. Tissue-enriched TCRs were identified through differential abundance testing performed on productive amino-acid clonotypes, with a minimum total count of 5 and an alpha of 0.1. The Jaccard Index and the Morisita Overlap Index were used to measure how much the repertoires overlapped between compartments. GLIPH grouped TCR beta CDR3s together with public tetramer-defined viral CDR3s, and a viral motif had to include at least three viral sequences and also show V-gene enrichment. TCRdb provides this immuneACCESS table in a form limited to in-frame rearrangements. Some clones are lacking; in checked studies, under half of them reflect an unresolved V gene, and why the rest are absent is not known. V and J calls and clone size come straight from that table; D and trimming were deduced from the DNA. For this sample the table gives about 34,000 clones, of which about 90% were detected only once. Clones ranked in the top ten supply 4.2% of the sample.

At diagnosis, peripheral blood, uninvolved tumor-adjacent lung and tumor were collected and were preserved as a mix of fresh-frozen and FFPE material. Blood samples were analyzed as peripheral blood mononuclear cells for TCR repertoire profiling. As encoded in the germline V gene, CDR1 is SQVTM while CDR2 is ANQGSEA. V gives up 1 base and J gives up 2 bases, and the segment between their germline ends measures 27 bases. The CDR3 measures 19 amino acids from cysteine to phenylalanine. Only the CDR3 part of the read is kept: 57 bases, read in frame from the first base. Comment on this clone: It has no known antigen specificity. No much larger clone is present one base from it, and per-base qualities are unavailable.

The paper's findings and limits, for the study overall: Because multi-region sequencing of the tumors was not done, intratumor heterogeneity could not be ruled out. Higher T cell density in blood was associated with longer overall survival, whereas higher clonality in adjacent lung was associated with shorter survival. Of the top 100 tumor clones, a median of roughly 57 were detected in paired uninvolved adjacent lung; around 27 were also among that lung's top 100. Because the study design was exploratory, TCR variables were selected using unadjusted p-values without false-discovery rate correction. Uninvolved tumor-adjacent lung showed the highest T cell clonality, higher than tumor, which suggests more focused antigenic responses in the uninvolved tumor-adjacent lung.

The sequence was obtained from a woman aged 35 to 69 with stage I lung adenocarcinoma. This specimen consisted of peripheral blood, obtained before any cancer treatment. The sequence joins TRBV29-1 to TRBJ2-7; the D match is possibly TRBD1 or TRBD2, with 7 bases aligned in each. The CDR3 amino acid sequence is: CSVEGEGAITQQGPYEQYF. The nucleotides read TGCAGCGTTGAAGGGGAGGGGGCGATCACCCAACAAGGGCCCTACGAGCAGTACTTC.